The rows below give T cell receptor beta chains drawn from one sample of a study of shared clonotypes between healthy human individuals. TCRdb's table, derived via immunoSEQ multiplex PCR, lists solely in-frame clones and lacks some. Of roughly 120,000 clones in the sample, around 66% were seen once. Sequencing was done on a sample of memory CD8+ T cells sorted from blood. Receptors were obtained from a woman aged 25-40 years in good health. CDR3s include the opening cysteine and the closing phenylalanine or tryptophan. The D gene is left open where the match is weak. A clone size is listed for some rows: how often the clone was seen (once, few, many), or a class if it is expanded.

>NA|TRBD2|TRBJ2-7|TRBV28
CASSLLRGGLGEQYF
TGTGCCAGCAGTTTATTGCGGGGGGGGTTAGGCGAGCAGTACTTC
>NA|NA|TRBJ1-2|TRBV7-9
CASSFQAHTLDYGYTF
TGTGCCAGCAGCTTTCAGGCCCATACCCTGGACTATGGCTACACCTTC
>NA|NA|TRBJ2-1|TRBV5-4
CASSLASSYNEQFF
TGTGCCAGCAGCTTGGCGAGCTCCTACAATGAGCAGTTCTTC
>NA|NA|TRBJ1-1|TRBV9
CASSVSAVGVTEAFF
TGTGCCAGCAGCGTTTCCGCGGTCGGGGTAACCGAAGCTTTCTTT
>NA|NA|TRBJ2-3|TRBV13
CASSSGSDTQYF
TGTGCCAGCAGCTCAGGGTCAGATACGCAGTATTTT
>NA|TRBD2|TRBJ2-7|TRBV27
CASSWDSGRNEQYF
TGTGCCAGCAGTTGGGATAGCGGGAGGAACGAGCAGTACTTC
>NA|NA|TRBJ2-3|TRBV19
CASSNRADTQYF
TGTGCCAGTAGTAATCGTGCAGATACGCAGTATTTT
>NA|TRBD2|TRBJ2-7|TRBV27
CASSPWTSGGSYEQYF
TGTGCCAGCAGTCCCTGGACTAGCGGGGGCTCCTACGAGCAGTACTTC
>NA|NA|TRBJ1-3|TRBV18
CASSPPGASSGNTIYF
TGTGCCAGCTCACCACCGGGGGCGAGCTCTGGAAACACCATATATTTT
>NA|NA|TRBJ2-7|TRBV5-3
CARSLARAHEQYF
TGTGCCAGAAGCTTGGCCAGGGCCCACGAGCAGTACTTC
>NA|TRBD1|TRBJ2-7|TRBV27
CASSLNLPGTGGDEQYF
TGTGCCAGCAGTCTAAACCTTCCCGGGACAGGAGGCGACGAGCAGTACTTC
>NA|TRBD1|TRBJ2-7|TRBV5-5
CASSLVYYRDRAVEQYF
TGTGCCAGCAGCTTGGTATATTACCGGGACAGGGCAGTCGAGCAGTACTTC
>NA|NA|TRBJ2-5|TRBV2
CASTRGYVRWWTETQYF
TGTGCCAGCACTCGAGGGTATGTACGGTGGTGGACGGAGACCCAGTACTTC
>many|TRBD2|TRBJ2-1|TRBV19
CATGLVSYNEQFF
TGTGCCACCGGACTAGTGTCCTACAATGAGCAGTTCTTC
>NA|TRBD1|TRBJ1-5|TRBV28
CASSRGTGVSKPQHF
TGTGCCAGCAGCCGCGGGACAGGGGTAAGTAAGCCCCAGCATTTT
>many|NA|TRBJ2-1|TRBV10-3
CAIARDGSYNEQFF
TGTGCCATCGCCAGGGACGGCTCCTACAATGAGCAGTTCTTC
>NA|TRBD2|TRBJ2-5|TRBV15
CATSEEREGLRETQYF
TGTGCCACCAGCGAAGAGCGGGAGGGCCTCCGGGAGACCCAGTACTTC
>NA|TRBD2|TRBJ2-7|TRBV27
CASSRWGTSGRKRQYF
TGTGCCAGCAGTCGTTGGGGGACTAGCGGGAGAAAACGGCAATACTTC
>NA|NA|TRBJ1-3|TRBV5-6
CASSFYRSSGNTIYF
TGTGCCAGCAGCTTCTACAGGTCCTCTGGAAACACCATATATTTT
>NA|NA|TRBJ2-1|TRBV25-1
CASSDRPRTAQLYNEQFF
TGTGCCAGCAGTGACCGCCCGAGGACGGCGCAGTTATACAATGAGCAGTTCTTC
>once|NA|TRBJ2-2|TRBV9
CASSVDPGNTGELFF
TGTGCCAGCAGCGTAGACCCGGGTAACACCGGGGAGCTGTTTTTT
>NA|NA|TRBJ1-2|TRBV19
CASSIWQGISNYGYTF
TGTGCCAGTAGTATCTGGCAGGGGATTAGCAACTATGGCTACACCTTC
>NA|NA|TRBJ1-1|TRBV29-1
CSSGDTEAFF
TGCAGCTCCGGGGACACTGAAGCTTTCTTT
>few|TRBD1|TRBJ1-5|TRBV4-2
CASSQETGGLVQHF
TGTGCCAGCAGCCAAGAGACAGGGGGTTTGGTCCAGCATTTT
>NA|NA|TRBJ2-5|TRBV2
CASAQETQYF
TGTGCCAGCGCACAAGAGACCCAGTACTTC
>NA|NA|TRBJ2-6|TRBV12-2
CASRSDPSTQSRANVLTF
TGTGCAAGTCGCTCTGACCCCTCCACACAAAGTCGGGCCAACGTCCTGACTTTC
>NA|TRBD2|TRBJ2-1|TRBV25-1
CASSGGLAGSSYNEQFF
TGTGCCAGCAGTGGGGGACTAGCGGGAAGCTCCTACAATGAGCAGTTCTTC
>NA|NA|TRBJ1-1|TRBV4-2
CASSHRWGAEAFF
TGTGCCAGCAGCCACCGATGGGGCGCTGAAGCTTTCTTT
>NA|TRBD2|TRBJ2-1|TRBV5-3
CARSQRREGPNEQFF
TGTGCCAGAAGCCAGCGGCGGGAGGGCCCCAATGAGCAGTTCTTC
>many|NA|TRBJ1-4|TRBV5-1
CASSLGGATNEKLFF
TGCGCCAGCAGCTTGGGGGGTGCAACTAATGAAAAACTGTTTTTT
>NA|NA|TRBJ1-4|TRBV28
CASSPDYLATNEKLFF
TGTGCCAGCAGCCCCGACTACCTTGCAACTAATGAAAAACTGTTTTTT
>many|NA|TRBJ1-2|TRBV28
CASTPEGSWGYTF
TGTGCCAGCACCCCCGAGGGGAGTTGGGGCTACACCTTC
>few|NA|TRBJ2-7|TRBV9
CASSSGSPGYEQYF
TGTGCCAGCAGCTCAGGGAGCCCCGGCTACGAGCAGTACTTC
>NA|NA|TRBJ2-1|TRBV7-7
CASSPSPSPGNEQFF
TGTGCCAGCAGCCCATCCCCCTCCCCGGGGAATGAGCAGTTCTTC
>NA|NA|TRBJ2-7|TRBV7-9
CASSRTLTAVPYEQYF
TGTGCCAGCAGCCGAACATTGACAGCCGTTCCCTACGAGCAGTACTTC
>NA|NA|TRBJ1-5|TRBV9
CASSPRAGNQPQHF
TGTGCCAGCAGCCCCAGGGCCGGCAATCAGCCCCAGCATTTT
>NA|TRBD2|TRBJ2-7|TRBV6-6
CASSYSRASGRYEQYF
TGTGCCAGCAGTTACTCGAGGGCTAGCGGGAGGTACGAGCAGTACTTC
>NA|NA|TRBJ2-3|TRBV6-1
CASSAGDTGADTQYF
TGTGCCAGCAGTGCAGGGGACACCGGGGCAGATACGCAGTATTTT
>NA|TRBD1|TRBJ1-5|TRBV4-1
CASSFGQGRDNQPQHF
TGCGCCAGCAGCTTCGGACAGGGCCGAGACAATCAGCCCCAGCATTTT
>NA|TRBD2|TRBJ2-3|TRBV9
CASSVAGGSDTQYF
TGTGCCAGCAGCGTAGCGGGAGGCTCGGATACGCAGTATTTT
>NA|NA|TRBJ2-6|TRBV27
CASSSNPGAGANVLTF
TGTGCCAGCAGTTCGAACCCAGGGGCTGGGGCCAACGTCCTGACTTTC
>once|NA|TRBJ2-7|TRBV2
CASSGGPRYEQYF
TGTGCCAGCAGTGGGGGGCCTCGGTACGAGCAGTACTTC
>NA|NA|TRBJ2-5|TRBV7-8
CASSLEHQETQYF
TGTGCCAGCAGCTTAGAACACCAAGAGACCCAGTACTTC
>NA|TRBD2|TRBJ2-3|TRBV6-4
CASSRSSGSPDTQYF
TGTGCCAGCAGTCGGAGTAGCGGGAGCCCAGATACGCAGTATTTT
>NA|NA|TRBJ1-1|TRBV4-1
CASSQEFGSLNTEAFF
TGCGCCAGCAGCCAAGAATTCGGTTCACTTAACACTGAAGCTTTCTTT
>NA|NA|TRBJ1-1|TRBV28
CASAPPNTEAFF
TGTGCCAGCGCCCCACCGAACACTGAAGCTTTCTTT
>once|NA|TRBJ1-2|TRBV6-4
CASSGTAPNYGYTF
TGTGCCAGCAGTGGGACAGCGCCTAACTATGGCTACACCTTC
>NA|NA|TRBJ1-1|TRBV5-1
CASTKTADLNTEAFF
TGCGCCAGCACCAAGACAGCGGACCTGAACACTGAAGCTTTCTTT
>NA|TRBD1|TRBJ2-3|TRBV5-1
CASSISDRDMDTQYF
TGCGCCAGCAGCATTTCGGACAGGGATATGGATACGCAGTATTTT
>few|TRBD1|TRBJ2-7|TRBV27
CASSPRQGESSYEQYF
TGTGCCAGCAGTCCACGACAGGGGGAGAGCTCCTACGAGCAGTACTTC
>NA|NA|TRBJ1-1|TRBV7-9
CASSPARSGLHLNTEAFF
TGTGCCAGCAGCCCTGCAAGGTCGGGTTTACATCTGAACACTGAAGCTTTCTTT
>NA|NA|TRBJ2-1|TRBV6-1
CASNPTESSYNEQFF
TGTGCCAGCAACCCGACAGAAAGCTCCTACAATGAGCAGTTCTTC
>NA|NA|TRBJ1-1|TRBV6-5
CASSEGFGEAFF
TGTGCCAGCAGTGAGGGGTTCGGGGAAGCTTTCTTT
>NA|NA|TRBJ2-5|TRBV27
CASTNQGTSGETQYF
TGTGCCAGCACCAACCAGGGGACGTCCGGGGAGACCCAGTACTTC
>NA|NA|TRBJ2-3|TRBV11-3
CASSPPLGPDTQYF
TGTGCCAGCAGCCCCCCGTTGGGGCCAGATACGCAGTATTTT
>NA|NA|TRBJ1-1|TRBV7-6
CASSLGHSNTEAFF
TGTGCCAGCAGCTTAGGACACTCGAACACTGAAGCTTTCTTT
>NA|NA|TRBJ2-7|TRBV7-9
CASSLVAGGIEQYF
TGTGCCAGCAGCTTAGTTGCCGGAGGGATCGAGCAGTACTTC
>few|NA|TRBJ2-7|TRBV7-9
CASSFGQNNYEQYF
TGTGCCAGCAGCTTCGGACAGAATAACTACGAGCAGTACTTC
>NA|TRBD2|TRBJ2-4|TRBV2
CASRLAGGIGNIQYF
TGTGCCAGCAGACTAGCGGGAGGTATAGGAAACATTCAGTACTTC
>NA|TRBD1|TRBJ2-5|TRBV25-1
CASSGPGTEEETQYF
TGTGCCAGCAGTGGTCCTGGGACAGAGGAAGAGACCCAGTACTTC